This entry features one T cell receptor beta chain sequence. Some clones are missing from TCRdb's copy, which holds only in-frame ones; the method was immunoSEQ multiplex PCR. The data hold 150,000 to 200,000 clones, with 90% observed a single time. CDR3 size: 13 residues. Germline V CDR1 and CDR2: KGHDR, SFDVKD. Trimming removed 9 bases at V and 5 bases at J, with 15 bases between. The data originate from a study of T cell responses to AZD1222 COVID-19 vaccine. Sequencing used peripheral blood, obtained on day 0 of AZD1222 vaccination. The chain employs TRBV24-1 and TRBJ1-1, with TRBD1 as a possible D gene (5 bases). The sequence was obtained from an adult in good health. CDR3 sequence reads: CATGDGSETEAFF. In DNA, the CDR3 is TGTGCCACCGGGGACGGCTCGGAAACTGAAGCTTTCTTT.